This TCR beta chain was captured by sequencing in a study of beta chain features in type 1 diabetes. Trimming pared 5 bases from V and 0 bases from J, leaving 13 bases between. Germline V CDR1 and CDR2: SGHTA, FQGTGA. This CDR3 is 16 amino acids long. Sequenced material consisted of expressed TCRB transcripts (all of the isolated RNA was reverse transcribed). Sequenced by immunoSEQ multiplex PCR; TCRdb stores in-frame clones only, minus some. The data hold 400,000 to 550,000 clones, with approximately 10% observed a single time. Sequenced input: naive CD4+ T cells from blood. J is TRBJ2-2 and V is TRBV7-3, with a weak D call TRBD1 (6 bases). This receptor was obtained from a woman younger than 30 in good health. CDR3 in DNA: TGTGCCAGCAGCAACCAGCCAGGGGCGAACACCGGGGAGCTGTTTTTT. It yields the protein CASSNQPGANTGELFF.